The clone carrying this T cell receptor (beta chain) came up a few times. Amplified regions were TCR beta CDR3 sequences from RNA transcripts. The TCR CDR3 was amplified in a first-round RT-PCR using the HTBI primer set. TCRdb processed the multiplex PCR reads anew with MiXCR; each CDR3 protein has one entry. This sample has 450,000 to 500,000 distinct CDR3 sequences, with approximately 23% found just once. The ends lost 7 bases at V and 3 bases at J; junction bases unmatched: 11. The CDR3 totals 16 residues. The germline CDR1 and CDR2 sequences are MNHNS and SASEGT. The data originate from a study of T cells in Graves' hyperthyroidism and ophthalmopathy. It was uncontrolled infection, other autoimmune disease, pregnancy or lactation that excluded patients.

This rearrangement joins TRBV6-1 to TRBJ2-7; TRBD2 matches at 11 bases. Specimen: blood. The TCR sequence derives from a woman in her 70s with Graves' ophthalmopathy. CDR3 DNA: TGTGCCAGCACACCAACTGGGACTAGCGGAAACTACGAGCAGTACTTC. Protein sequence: CASTPTGTSGNYEQYF.